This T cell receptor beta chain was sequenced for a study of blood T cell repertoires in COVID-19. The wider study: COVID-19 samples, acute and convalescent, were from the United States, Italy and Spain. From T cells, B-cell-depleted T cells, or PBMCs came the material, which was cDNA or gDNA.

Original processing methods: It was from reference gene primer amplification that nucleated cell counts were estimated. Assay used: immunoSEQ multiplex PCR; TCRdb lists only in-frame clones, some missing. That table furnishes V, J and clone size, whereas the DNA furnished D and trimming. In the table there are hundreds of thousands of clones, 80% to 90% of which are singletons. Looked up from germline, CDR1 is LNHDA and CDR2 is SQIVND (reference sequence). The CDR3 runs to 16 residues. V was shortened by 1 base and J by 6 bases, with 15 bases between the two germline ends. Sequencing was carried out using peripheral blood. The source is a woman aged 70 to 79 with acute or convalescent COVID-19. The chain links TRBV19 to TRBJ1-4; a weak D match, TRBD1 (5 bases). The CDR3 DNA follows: TGTGCCAGTAGTATAGCTCTCAGGGAATATTATGAAAAACTGTTTTTT. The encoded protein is CASSIALREYYEKLFF.